Included here is one TCR beta chain sequence, with context. This sample was taken from a study of T cell changes during pregnancy in multiple sclerosis. The data were produced by immunoSEQ multiplex PCR, yet TCRdb's version contains in-frame clones alone and is incomplete. This table holds tens of thousands of clones, 90% to 95% found once. CDR1 and CDR2 (germline): SGHAT, FQNNGV. J lost 6 bases, V lost 5 bases, and 9 bases had no gene match. This CDR3 has 15 amino acids. Source: CD8+ T cells from peripheral blood mononuclear cells, taken after pregnancy. This clonotype originated in a female donor with multiple sclerosis, enrolled in a pregnancy study. V usage is TRBV11-2 and J usage is TRBJ2-2; 7 nucleotides line up with TRBD1. The chain's CDR3 is CASSPPGQFPGELFF. In DNA form, the CDR3 reads TGTGCCAGCAGCCCGCCGGGACAGTTTCCCGGGGAGCTGTTTTTT. The variable domain in full, completed from reference TRBV11-2 and TRBJ2-2, reads EAGVAQSPRYKIIEKRQSVAFWCNPISGHATLYWYQQILGQGPKLLIQFQNNGVVDDSQLPKDRFSAERLKGVDSTLKIQPAKLEDSAVYLCASSPPGQFPGELFFGEGSRLTVL.